The following is a TCR beta chain sequence with its context. The V end was cut by 2 bases, the J end by 4 bases, with 12 bases between. The length of the CDR3 is 14 residues. Germline CDR1 and CDR2: SGHNT and YYREEE (reference sequence). This sample stems from a study of PD-L1 blockade in urothelial cancer. Study-level information: In terms of prior chemotherapy, patients had received 0 to 3 regimens. At 6 weeks and at 3 weeks (second dose) after treatment start, blood was analyzed.

Sequenced by immunoSEQ multiplex PCR; TCRdb stores in-frame clones only, minus some. The repertoire holds fewer than 60,000 clones, with 85% as singletons. Time point here: pretreatment peripheral blood. Samples spanned pretreatment and treatment, with 1 to 8 time points per patient. The receptor was isolated from a man aged 65 to 79 with urothelial cancer. The chain uses TRBV5-4 and TRBJ1-2; D ambiguous. The specimen was PBMCs, collected around atezolizumab (anti-PD-L1) treatment. This chain's CDR3 is CASSFNGRAYGYTF. DNA of the CDR3: TGTGCCAGCAGCTTCAACGGGCGGGCCTATGGCTACACCTTC.